What follows are 5 T cell receptor beta chains derived from one specimen sequenced in a study of blood T cells in healthy people across ages. Primed by a sample-barcoded 5' primer and a J-beta primer mix, a second PCR proceeded for 7 to 11 cycles. TCRdb independently ran MiXCR on the 5' RACE reads; one entry per CDR3 protein. Of 700,000 to 900,000 distinct CDR3 sequences in the sample, approximately 53% were seen once. Input material: blood. The receptor source for this set is a man aged 80 or over in good health.

The genes are TRBV6-5 and TRBJ2-1; 8 bases map to TRBD2. The length of the CDR3 is 15 residues. V lost 5 bases, J lost 9 bases, and 12 bases stayed unmatched. Germline V gene lookup returns CDR1 MNHEY and CDR2 SVGAGI. The chain's CDR3 is CASSPSGALAGEQFF. The CDR3 DNA reads TGTGCCAGCAGTCCCTCGGGAGCTCTAGCGGGTGAGCAGTTCTTC.

This clonotype occurred a few times. The chain employs TRBV20-1 and TRBJ2-7; D gene ambiguous. The germline CDR1 and CDR2 sequences are DFQATT and SNEGSKA (reference sequence). V lost 1 base, J lost 0 bases, and 7 bases lay in between. The CDR3 runs 13 residues. The CDR3 loop is CSARGSSSYEQYF. The DNA for the CDR3 is TGCAGTGCTAGAGGCTCCTCCTCCTACGAGCAGTACTTC.

This clonotype was seen only once. V usage is TRBV7-2 and J usage is TRBJ2-5; TRBD2 matches at 11 bases. In germline, CDR1 is SGHTA, CDR2 FQGNSA. With V trimmed by 2 bases and J by 11 bases, 19 bases remained unmatched. The CDR3 length is 18 residues. CDR3 protein: CASSLRTSGRVLSHEQYF. The CDR3 coding sequence is TGTGCCAGCAGCTTACGTACTAGCGGGAGAGTTTTGTCGCATGAGCAGTACTTC.

The rearrangement joins TRBV6-5 to TRBJ2-5; 10 nucleotides match TRBD2. V gave up 1 base and J gave up 4 bases; unmatched junction bases: 6. This CDR3 contains 16 residues. From germline, CDR1 is MNHEY and CDR2 SVGAGI. The CDR3 protein is CASSYFIAGGGETQYF. The CDR3 DNA follows: TGTGCCAGCAGTTACTTTATAGCGGGAGGAGGAGAGACCCAGTACTTC.

V usage is TRBV7-2 and J usage is TRBJ2-3; 12 bases align to TRBD2. This CDR3 comprises 18 residues. Per germline, CDR1 SGHTA and CDR2 FQGNSA. Germline trimming cut 2 bases from V and 2 bases from J; bases unmatched to any gene: 8. The CDR3 sequence is CASSLLAGGPLDTDTQYF. CDR3 DNA sequence: TGTGCCAGCAGCTTACTAGCGGGAGGGCCTTTAGACACAGATACGCAGTATTTT.